What follows are 7 T cell receptor beta chains derived from one specimen sequenced in a study of OX40 agonist ivuxolimab in advanced cancers. Some clones are missing from TCRdb's copy, which holds only in-frame ones; the method was immunoSEQ multiplex PCR. Seen here are roughly 24,000 clones, roughly nine tenths observed once, and the top ten hold roughly a third. Material: CD4+ or CD8+ T cells sorted from blood, obtained in a trial of the OX40 agonist ivuxolimab. These receptors originate from an adult with an advanced solid tumor such as melanoma, head and neck, liver or kidney cancer.

This clone is medium-sized. This rearrangement joins TRBV6-5 to TRBJ1-1, with D possibly TRBD1 on 5 matching bases. Germline V gene sequence: CDR1 MNHEY, CDR2 SVGAGI. The CDR3 sequence is 15 residues long. Trimming shortened V by 10 bases and J by 4 bases, and 22 bases separated the two germline ends. The CDR3 here is CATKTEFRISTEAFF. CDR3 DNA: TGTGCCACCAAGACAGAATTTAGGATCTCCACTGAAGCTTTCTTT.

In DNA, the CDR3 is TGTGCCAGCAGTTTCAGGGGGGTTCGGGAAAAACTGTTTTTT. Its protein is CASSFRGVREKLFF. The chain employs TRBV28 and TRBJ1-4; 7 nucleotides agree with TRBD1. Germline V gene sequence: CDR1 MDHEN, CDR2 SYDVKM. This CDR3 comprises 14 residues. Trimming at V came to 3 bases and at J to 8 bases, leaving 6 bases not matched to a gene.

This rearrangement joins TRBV28 to TRBJ2-3; TRBD1 matches at 7 bases. This CDR3 has 12 amino acids. J gave up 5 bases and V 6 bases, and 2 bases lay outside the gene matches. Germline assignment: CDR1 MDHEN and CDR2 SYDVKM. The CDR3, as DNA: TGTGCCAGCAGCCGGACAGGAGATACGCAGTATTTT. Its translation is CASSRTGDTQYF.

The V call is TRBV11-2, the J call TRBJ1-2; perhaps TRBD1 as D (6 bases). The germline V gene encodes CDR1 SGHAT and CDR2 FQNNGV. The CDR3 covers 12 residues. Trimming removed 5 bases at V and 7 bases at J, with 11 bases between. The CDR3 DNA follows: TGTGCCAGCAGCGAGGGGGAGGTTGGCTACACCTTC. Protein: CASSEGEVGYTF.

The V gene is TRBV6-5, the J gene TRBJ1-5; TRBD1 might be the D (6 bases). V lost 5 bases, J lost 4 bases, and 15 bases lay in between. From germline, CDR1 is MNHEY and CDR2 SVGAGI. The CDR3 is 15 amino acids. CDR3 in amino acids: CASSPSGQGNQPQHF. CDR3 sequence (DNA): TGTGCCAGCAGTCCCTCGGGGCAGGGGAATCAGCCCCAGCATTTT.

The chain uses TRBV6-1 and TRBJ2-7; a possible D gene is TRBD1 (6 bases). Germline CDR1 and CDR2: MNHNS and SASEGT. V lost 2 bases to trimming and J lost 3 bases, with 17 bases between them. The CDR3 extends over 16 amino acids. The CDR3 coding sequence is TGTGCCAGCAGTGAAATGGGGGCCGCTTTGGTCTACGAGCAGTACTTC. It encodes CASSEMGAALVYEQYF.

The chain couples TRBV6-5 to TRBJ1-5; D is unresolved. The CDR3 runs to 14 residues. Germline loops: CDR1 MNHEY, CDR2 SVGAGI. Trimming left V 0 bases short and J 7 bases short, with 10 bases between. CDR3 loop: CASSYSSFEQPQHF. The CDR3 region has the DNA TGTGCCAGCAGTTACTCGTCTTTTGAACAGCCCCAGCATTTT.